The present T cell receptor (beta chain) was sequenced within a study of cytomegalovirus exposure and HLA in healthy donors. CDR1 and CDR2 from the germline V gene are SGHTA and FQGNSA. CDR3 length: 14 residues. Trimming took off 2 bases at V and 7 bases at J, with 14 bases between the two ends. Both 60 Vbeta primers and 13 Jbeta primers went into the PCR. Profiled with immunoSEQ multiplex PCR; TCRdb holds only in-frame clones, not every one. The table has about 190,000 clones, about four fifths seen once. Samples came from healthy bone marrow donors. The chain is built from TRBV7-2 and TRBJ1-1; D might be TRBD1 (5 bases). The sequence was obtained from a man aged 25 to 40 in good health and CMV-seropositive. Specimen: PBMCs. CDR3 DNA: TGTGCCAGCAGCTTAATGTCCGGGACTAATGAAGCTTTCTTT. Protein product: CASSLMSGTNEAFF.